These 19 T cell receptor beta chains share one sample of origin, sequenced in a study of T cell responses to AZD1222 COVID-19 vaccine. Data came from immunoSEQ multiplex PCR; TCRdb stores just in-frame clones and leaves some out. The sample includes under 85,000 clones, roughly 87% of them seen just once. The starting material was peripheral blood, obtained on day 0 of MenACWY control vaccination. The receptors stem from an adult in good health.

The chain is built from TRBV6-5 and TRBJ2-5, with a possible D match to TRBD1 (5 bases). Germline CDR1 is MNHEY and CDR2 is SVGAGI. The germline V and J ends were trimmed by 2 bases and 1 base, with 8 bases remaining between them. The CDR3 has 14 residues. The CDR3 DNA reads as TGTGCCAGCAGTTACCAGGGCCTCCAAGAGACCCAGTACTTC. This gives the protein CASSYQGLQETQYF.

This chain joins TRBV5-6 and TRBJ1-5; D ambiguous. There are 16 residues in the CDR3. Trimming shortened V by 1 base and J by 4 bases, and 15 bases separated the two germline ends. Germline V CDR1 and CDR2: SGHDT, YYEEEE. The CDR3 DNA is TGTGCCAGCAGCTTGCTCCGGGGTAGGGTAAATCAGCCCCAGCATTTT. This gives the protein CASSLLRGRVNQPQHF.

The chain employs TRBV13 and TRBJ1-4; D is perhaps TRBD1 (5 bases). V gave up 1 base and J gave up 5 bases, with 11 bases separating them. The CDR3 is 15 residues long. Germline loops: CDR1 PRHDT, CDR2 FYEKMQ (reference sequence). The CDR3 DNA reads TGTGCCAGCAGCTTAGCGACAGTCGAGAATGAAAAACTGTTTTTT. The encoded protein is CASSLATVENEKLFF. The full variable domain, in which reference TRBV13 and TRBJ1-4 provide the parts outside the CDR3, is AAGVIQSPRHLIKEKRETATLKCYPIPRHDTVYWYQQGPGQDPQFLISFYEKMQSDKGSIPDRFSAQQFSDYHSELNMSSLELGDSALYFCASSLATVENEKLFFGSGTQLSVL.

This chain links TRBV19 with TRBJ2-5; no clear D gene. V gave up 3 bases and J gave up 5 bases, with 13 bases separating them. Germline lookup yields CDR1 LNHDA and CDR2 SQIVND (reference sequence). The CDR3 consists of 14 residues. CDR3 region: CASSIGSNGETQYF. CDR3 bases: TGTGCCAGTAGTATCGGGTCTAATGGGGAGACCCAGTACTTC.

The chain employs TRBV10-3 and TRBJ2-6; D gene ambiguous. This CDR3 is built from 15 residues. The ends were cut back, 3 bases at V and 5 bases at J, with 11 bases in the middle. CDR1 is ENHRY and CDR2 is SYGVKD in the germline V gene. The CDR3 region has the DNA TGTGCCATCAGTGACGCAACCCAGCGGGCCAACGTCCTGACTTTC. It specifies CAISDATQRANVLTF.

The chain carries TRBV12-5 and TRBJ2-7; a weak D match, TRBD1 (6 bases). The V and J ends lost 5 bases and 5 bases respectively, with 13 bases between them. Germline CDR1 LGHNT, CDR2 FRNRAP. The CDR3 totals 13 residues. CDR3 amino acids: CASGLGQSDEQYF. The CDR3 nucleotides read TGTGCTAGTGGTCTTGGACAGTCAGACGAGCAGTACTTC.

This clone was picked up one time. The V gene is TRBV11-3, the J gene TRBJ2-1; 13 bases fit TRBD2. The CDR3 consists of 15 residues. The V gene's germline CDR1 is SGHNT and CDR2 YENEEA. The J segment lost 9 bases and the V segment lost 0 bases, leaving 2 bases of the junction unmatched. As DNA, the CDR3 is TGTGCCAGCAGCTTAGATGGGACTAGCGGGGTTGAGCAGTTCTTC. Translating it yields CASSLDGTSGVEQFF.

The chain employs TRBV11-1 and TRBJ2-2; the match to TRBD2 covers 11 bases. Per the germline V gene, CDR1 is SGHAT and CDR2 is FQDESV (reference sequence). V lost 4 bases and J lost 5; bases outside the gene matches: 3. This CDR3 is 15 amino acids long. The CDR3 bases are TGTGCCAGCAGCTCGACTAGCGGGGCGACCGGGGAGCTGTTTTTT. Translation: CASSSTSGATGELFF.

V gene TRBV3-1 (or the pseudogene TRBV3-2) combines with J gene TRBJ1-1, with a possible D match to TRBD1 (5 bases). The CDR3 spans 17 residues. V gave up 4 bases and J gave up 4 bases, with 22 bases separating them. Germline V lookup: CDR1 LGHDT, CDR2 YNNKEL (reference sequence). In DNA, the CDR3 is TGTGCCAGCAGCCCTTTACCCGGGACCACTGGGCGCACTGAAGCTTTCTTT. It encodes CASSPLPGTTGRTEAFF.

The chain has TRBV18 and TRBJ1-2; D remains unclear. CDR3 length: 12 residues. Germline values: CDR1 KGHSH, CDR2 LQKENI. V lost 3 bases and J lost 3, with 5 bases in between. The CDR3 DNA reads as TGTGCCAGCTCACCCCGAGACTATGGCTACACCTTC. It translates to CASSPRDYGYTF.

The V and J genes are TRBV15 and TRBJ2-1, with TRBD1 matching over 8 bases. This CDR3 is built from 17 residues. Germline CDR1 LNHNV, CDR2 YYDKDF (reference sequence). V lost 0 bases, J lost 7 bases, and 11 bases stayed unmatched. The CDR3 here is CATSRDRGQEGPNEQFF. The CDR3 bases are TGTGCCACCAGCAGAGATAGGGGACAGGAAGGTCCTAATGAGCAGTTCTTC.

V and J are TRBV9 and TRBJ2-5; perhaps TRBD1 as D (6 bases). From germline, CDR1 is SGDLS and CDR2 YYNGEE. Trimming left V 4 bases short and J 2 bases short, with 15 bases between. The CDR3 extends over 15 amino acids. The CDR3 protein is CASSPTGSPQETQYF. The CDR3 DNA sequence: TGTGCCAGCAGCCCCACAGGGTCCCCACAAGAGACCCAGTACTTC. The complete variable domain, with remaining parts taken from reference TRBV9 and TRBJ2-5, reads DSGVTQTPKHLITATGQRVTLRCSPRSGDLSVYWYQQSLDQGLQFLIQYYNGEERAKGNILERFSAQQFPDLHSELNLSSLELGDSALYFCASSPTGSPQETQYFGPGTRLLVL.

A single count supports this clone. The chain joins TRBV3-1 (or the pseudogene TRBV3-2) to TRBJ1-1; D may be TRBD1 (5 bases). This CDR3 contains 14 residues. Between the trimmed V and J ends, which lost 4 bases and 10 bases, there was a span of 19 bases. CDR1 is LGHDT and CDR2 is YNNKEL in the germline V gene (reference sequence). DNA for the CDR3: TGTGCCAGCAGCCCTTCCGGGGCCCGAAGGGTAGCTTTCTTT. It translates to CASSPSGARRVAFF.

This chain connects TRBV19 to TRBJ1-2; TRBD1 matches at 7 bases. The junction had 9 bases not matched to a gene; V was cut back by 1 base and J by 7 bases. Germline V gene sequence: CDR1 LNHDA, CDR2 SQIVND (reference sequence). This CDR3 spans 15 amino acids. CDR3: CASSIAHSDRIGYTF. Here the CDR3 DNA reads TGTGCCAGTAGTATAGCTCACTCGGACAGGATTGGCTACACCTTC. The complete variable domain, with remaining parts taken from reference TRBV19 and TRBJ1-2, reads DGGITQSPKYLFRKEGQNVTLSCEQNLNHDAMYWYRQDPGQGLRLIYYSQIVNDFQKGDIAEGYSVSREKKESFPLTVTSAQKNPTAFYLCASSIAHSDRIGYTFGSGTRLTVV.

This chain uses TRBV11-2 with TRBJ2-6; D is undetermined. This CDR3 is 16 amino acids long. V dropped 1 base and J dropped 0 bases, with 7 bases sitting between them. CDR1 is SGHAT and CDR2 is FQNNGV in the germline V gene. CDR3 residues: CASSLGRNSGANVLTF. CDR3 bases: TGTGCCAGCAGCTTAGGACGGAACTCTGGGGCCAACGTCCTGACTTTC.

A remark on this clone: Other DNA variants within this sample encode the same CDR3. This chain uses TRBV18 with TRBJ2-1; TRBD2 agrees at 13 bases. Germline V gene data show CDR1 as KGHSH and CDR2 as LQKENI. The V and J ends lost 3 bases and 2 bases, in that order; junction bases with no gene match: 4. The CDR3 sequence is 17 residues long. CDR3 sequence reads: CASSPATSGGPYNEQFF. The CDR3, as DNA: TGTGCCAGCTCACCCGCGACTAGCGGGGGGCCCTACAATGAGCAGTTCTTC.

J is TRBJ1-2 and V is TRBV28; D not resolved. Germline CDR1 reads MDHEN; CDR2 reads SYDVKM. The ends were cut back, 4 bases at V and 2 bases at J, with 8 bases in the middle. This CDR3 has 13 residues. The CDR3 loop reads CASSYSMNYGYTF. Here the CDR3 DNA reads TGTGCCAGCAGTTACAGCATGAACTATGGCTACACCTTC.

The chain recombines TRBV5-5 with TRBJ1-2; the D is unclear. This CDR3 spans 15 amino acids. Germline V gene sequence: CDR1 SGHKS, CDR2 YYEKEE (reference sequence). The V gene lost 4 bases and the J gene lost 5 bases, with 18 bases spanning the gap. The CDR3 nucleotides read TGTGCCAGCAGCCCTGCGACGGTAATTGGGTATGGCTACACCTTC. Protein sequence: CASSPATVIGYGYTF.

CDR3 sequence: CASSLIGEDIQYF. The CDR3 nucleotides are TGTGCCAGCAGCTTGATCGGTGAAGACATTCAGTACTTC. J is TRBJ2-4 and V is TRBV5-4, with D unresolved. This CDR3 has 13 residues. Germline V gene data show CDR1 as SGHNT and CDR2 as YYREEE (reference sequence). V was trimmed by 1 base and J by 8 bases, leaving 10 bases between them.